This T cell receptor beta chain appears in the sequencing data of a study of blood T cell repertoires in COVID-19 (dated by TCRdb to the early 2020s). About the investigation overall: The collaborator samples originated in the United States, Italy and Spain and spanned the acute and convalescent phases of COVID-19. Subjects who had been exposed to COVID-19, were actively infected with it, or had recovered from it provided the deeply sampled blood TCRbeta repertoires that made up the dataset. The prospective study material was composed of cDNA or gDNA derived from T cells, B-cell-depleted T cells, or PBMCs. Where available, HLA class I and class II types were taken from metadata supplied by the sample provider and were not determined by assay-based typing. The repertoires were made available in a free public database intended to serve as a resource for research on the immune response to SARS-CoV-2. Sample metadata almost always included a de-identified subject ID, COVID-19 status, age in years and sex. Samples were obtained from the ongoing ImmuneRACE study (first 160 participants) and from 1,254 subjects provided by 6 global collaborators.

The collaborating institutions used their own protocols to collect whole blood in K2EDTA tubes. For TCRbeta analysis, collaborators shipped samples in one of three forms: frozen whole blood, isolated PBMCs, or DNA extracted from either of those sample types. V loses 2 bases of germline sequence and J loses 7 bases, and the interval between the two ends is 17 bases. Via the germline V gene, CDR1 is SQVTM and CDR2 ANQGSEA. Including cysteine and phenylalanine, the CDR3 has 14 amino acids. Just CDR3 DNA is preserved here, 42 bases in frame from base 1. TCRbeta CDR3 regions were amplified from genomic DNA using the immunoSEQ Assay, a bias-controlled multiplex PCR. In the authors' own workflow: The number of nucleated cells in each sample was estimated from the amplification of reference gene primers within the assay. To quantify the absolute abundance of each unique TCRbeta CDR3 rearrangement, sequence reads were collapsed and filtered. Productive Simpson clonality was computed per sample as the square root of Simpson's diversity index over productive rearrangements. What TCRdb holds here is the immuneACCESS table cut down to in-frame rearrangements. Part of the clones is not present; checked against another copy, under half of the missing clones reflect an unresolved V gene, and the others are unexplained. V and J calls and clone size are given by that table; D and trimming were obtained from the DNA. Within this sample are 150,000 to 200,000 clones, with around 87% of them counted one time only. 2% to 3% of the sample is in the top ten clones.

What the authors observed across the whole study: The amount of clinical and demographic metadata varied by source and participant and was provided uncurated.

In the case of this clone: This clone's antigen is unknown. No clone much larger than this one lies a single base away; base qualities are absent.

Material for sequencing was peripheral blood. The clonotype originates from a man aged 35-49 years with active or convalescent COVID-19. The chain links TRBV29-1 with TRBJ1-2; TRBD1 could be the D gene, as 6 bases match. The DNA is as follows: TGCAGCGTTGAATCTTTGGGGGCGCAGGTTGGCTACACCTTC. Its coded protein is CSVESLGAQVGYTF.